Presented here are 16 T cell receptor beta chains from one specimen sequenced in a study of T cell repertoires in cytomegalovirus infection. For these TCRs, the target antigens are not known. TCRdb independently ran MiXCR on the reads; one entry per CDR3 protein. The repertoire holds a few hundred thousand distinct CDR3 sequences, with 40% as singletons. The sample here was cultured PBMCs, taken from culture after CMV antigen stimulation. The receptor set was obtained from a human donor in good health (CMV status not recorded). Some clones in this sample may be carry-over from other donors' samples.

As concerns this clonotype: At one end the junction does not follow the germline gene, possibly because of a read error. V gene TRBV6-1 combines with J gene TRBJ1-2; D possibly corresponds to TRBD1 (5 bases). CDR1 and CDR2 (germline): MNHNS, SASEGT. CDR3 length: 13 amino acids. The CDR3 here is CASAHGTVGPVPF. CDR3 nucleotides: TGTGCCAGCGCGCACGGGACCGTCGGCCCAGTCCCCTTC.

The rearrangement joins TRBV7-9 to TRBJ2-7; TRBD2 matches 7 bases. The CDR3 length is 17 residues. Germline lookup yields CDR1 SEHNR and CDR2 FQNEAQ (reference sequence). V trimming: 2 bases; J trimming: 1 base; junction bases outside the gene matches: 11. The CDR3 sequence: CASSLYGAGRISYEQYF. The CDR3 DNA is TGTGCCAGCAGCTTATACGGAGCGGGGCGCATTTCCTACGAGCAGTACTTC.

The J gene is TRBJ1-1, the V gene TRBV6-6; D ambiguous. V lost 7 bases and J lost 0, with 9 bases in between. The CDR3 extends over 13 amino acids. The V gene's germline CDR1 is MNHNY and CDR2 SVGAGI (reference sequence). This CDR3 reads CASKVQVNTEAFF. Written as DNA, the CDR3 is TGTGCCAGCAAGGTCCAGGTGAACACTGAAGCTTTCTTT.

CDR3 sequence reads: CASAPTGNYGYTF. The DNA of the CDR3 is TGTGCTAGTGCCCCGACAGGGAACTATGGCTACACCTTC. The chain recombines TRBV12-5 with TRBJ1-2; 7 bases match TRBD1. This CDR3 contains 13 residues. After removal of 7 bases from V and 2 bases from J, the junction contained 4 bases not matched to a gene. Per germline, CDR1 LGHNT and CDR2 FRNRAP.

The chain employs TRBV6-6 and TRBJ2-5; 8 bases line up with TRBD1. The CDR3 totals 16 residues. V was clipped by 2 bases and J by 5 bases; unmatched bases: 10. Germline CDR1 and CDR2: MNHNY and SVGAGI (reference sequence). DNA for the CDR3: TGTGCCAGCAGTTACGGAGGACAGGGCGTTTCGGAGACCCAGTACTTC. Encoded protein: CASSYGGQGVSETQYF.

V gene TRBV25-1 combines with J gene TRBJ2-7; D is unresolved. The CDR3 totals 13 residues. Germline CDR1 reads MGHDK; CDR2 reads SYGVNS. V lost 4 bases and J lost 4, with 11 bases in between. CDR3 DNA sequence: TGTGCCAGCAGTGGAAAAAGGTGGTACGAGCAGTACTTC. This translates into CASSGKRWYEQYF.

This clonotype occurred many times. The chain couples TRBV7-8 to TRBJ2-5, with D possibly TRBD2 on 6 matching bases. Germline assignment: CDR1 SGHVS and CDR2 FQNEAQ. CDR3 size: 14 residues. Trimming stripped 4 bases from V and 4 bases from J, with 13 bases between. CDR3 region: CASSSPSGGETQYF. CDR3 bases: TGTGCCAGCAGCTCCCCCTCCGGGGGAGAGACCCAGTACTTC. The variable domain in full, completed from reference TRBV7-8 and TRBJ2-5, reads GAGVSQSPRYKVAKRGQDVALRCDPISGHVSLFWYQQALGQGPEFLTYFQNEAQLDKSGLPSDRFFAERPEGSVSTLKIQRTQQEDSAVYLCASSSPSGGETQYFGPGTRLLVL.

This clonotype was picked up a small number of times. V and J are TRBV7-2 and TRBJ2-7; unclear D gene. The CDR3 has 14 residues. The V and J ends lost 1 base and 6 bases respectively, with 13 bases between them. Germline V gene lookup returns CDR1 SGHTA and CDR2 FQGNSA. The CDR3 nucleotides read TGTGCCAGCAGCTTAGGGCTTCTGTCCGGCGAGCAGTACTTC. This encodes CASSLGLLSGEQYF.

This clonotype has more than one count but fewer than ten. The V call is TRBV5-5, the J call TRBJ1-4, with D unresolved. The length of the CDR3 is 18 residues. Germline lookup yields CDR1 SGHKS and CDR2 YYEKEE (reference sequence). Trimming stripped 1 base from V and 0 bases from J, with 16 bases between. CDR3 loop: CASSLIWPTTSTNEKLFF. CDR3 in DNA: TGTGCCAGCAGCTTGATCTGGCCCACCACCTCAACTAATGAAAAACTGTTTTTT.

This chain joins TRBV29-1 and TRBJ1-6; 9 nucleotides match TRBD1. V was clipped by 5 bases and J by 10 bases; unmatched bases: 6. CDR3 size: 13 residues. Germline V gives CDR1 SQVTM, CDR2 ANQGSEA. This CDR3 reads CSVSDRGGSPLHF. The CDR3 region has the DNA TGCAGCGTTTCAGACAGGGGGGGATCACCCCTCCACTTT.

At least ten counts were recorded for this clonotype. V usage is TRBV28 and J usage is TRBJ2-5, with D perhaps being TRBD1 or TRBD2 (5 bases each). The CDR3 contains 18 residues. The ends were cut back, 6 bases at V and 5 bases at J, with 28 bases in the middle. CDR1 is MDHEN, CDR2 SYDVKM, per germline. DNA for the CDR3: TGTGCCAGCAGCCTGCCCCCCCGGGACCTTGAGGATGGGGAGACCCAGTACTTC. It yields the protein CASSLPPRDLEDGETQYF.

This clonotype was seen only a few times. J is TRBJ2-1 and V is TRBV11-3; D is possibly TRBD1 or TRBD2 (6 bases each). Looked up from germline, CDR1 is SGHNT and CDR2 is YENEEA. The CDR3 covers 12 residues. V was shortened by 5 bases and J by 8 bases, with 10 bases between the two germline ends. CDR3 sequence (DNA): TGTGCCAGCAGCCCCGGGGGCGATGAGCAGTTCTTC. It encodes CASSPGGDEQFF.

V usage is TRBV5-4 and J usage is TRBJ2-1, with 8 nucleotides matching TRBD1. V shed 4 bases and J 4 bases; nucleotides not matched to a gene: 10. The CDR3 contains 16 residues. The germline V gene encodes CDR1 SGHNT and CDR2 YYREEE (reference sequence). Here the CDR3 reads CASSRGGQVFYNEQFF. The CDR3 nucleotides read TGTGCCAGCAGCCGAGGGGGACAGGTTTTTTACAATGAGCAGTTCTTC. The entire variable domain, with the rest obtained from reference TRBV5-4 and TRBJ2-1, is as follows: ETGVTQSPTHLIKTRGQQVTLRCSSQSGHNTVSWYQQALGQGPQFIFQYYREEENGRGNFPPRFSGLQFPNYSSELNVNALELDDSALYLCASSRGGQVFYNEQFFGPGTRLTVL.

This clonotype was seen repeatedly, ten times or more. The chain uses TRBV7-2 and TRBJ2-3, with D tentatively TRBD2 (5 bases). CDR3 length equals 14 residues. V lost 5 bases, J lost 2 bases, and 11 bases lay in between. Germline-derived CDR1 and CDR2 are SGHTA and FQGNSA. CDR3 residues: CASSPNGVTDTQYF. Written as DNA, the CDR3 is TGTGCCAGCAGCCCGAACGGGGTCACAGATACGCAGTATTTT.

The CDR3 coding sequence is TGTGCCAGCAGTCCTCACCCGTGGTTGAGGGACGGGTATGGCTACACCTTC. It yields the protein CASSPHPWLRDGYGYTF. The chain couples TRBV27 to TRBJ1-2; D possibly corresponds to TRBD1 (5 bases). The CDR3 is made up of 17 amino acids. V shed 5 bases and J shed 5 bases, with 24 bases lying between them. Germline-derived CDR1 and CDR2 are MNHEY and SMNVEV (reference sequence).

V and J are TRBV7-9 and TRBJ2-5; possibly TRBD2 for D (6 bases). The V end lost 2 bases, the J end lost 5 bases, and 15 bases lay between the germline ends. The CDR3 loop spans 15 amino acids. Germline lookup yields CDR1 SEHNR and CDR2 FQNEAQ (reference sequence). The CDR3: CASSLSLALSETQYF. DNA for the CDR3: TGTGCCAGCAGCTTAAGCCTAGCGCTCTCCGAGACCCAGTACTTC.